This T cell receptor (beta chain) is drawn from a study of blood T cell repertoires in COVID-19. Across the study: Material from acute and convalescent COVID-19 was sourced from the United States, Italy and Spain. PBMCs, B-cell-depleted T cells, or T cells provided the cDNA or gDNA that made up the material.

Per the original methods: Amplification from reference gene primers served as the basis for estimated nucleated cell counts. This table comes from immunoSEQ multiplex PCR, and its TCRdb copy is limited to in-frame clones, with some not included. V and J calls plus clone size are reproduced from that table; the DNA served to infer D and trimming. Here the sample spans about 64,000 clones, 70% to 90% being singletons. This CDR3 spans 12 amino acids. Trimming took 3 bases from V and 7 from J; bases not matched to a gene: 2. CDR1 is LNHNV and CDR2 is YYDKDF in the germline V gene (reference sequence). The sample taken for sequencing was peripheral blood. This clonotype originated in a man aged 45-65 years with active COVID-19. The chain joins TRBV15 to TRBJ1-1; 7 positions match TRBD1. The CDR3 here is CATSRSGGEAFF. The CDR3 nucleotides read TGTGCCACCAGCAGGTCAGGGGGTGAAGCTTTCTTT.